This T cell receptor beta chain originates from a study of early stage breast cancer tumors. On the study more broadly: ER+/PR+/HER2- status applied to about 75% of the 16 invasive breast tumors. Each sample averaged around 9.4-fold read coverage. The study's findings and limits: Compared with adjacent normal breast, tumors showed about 2.5-fold denser, more clonal T cells. Unsorted bulk genomic DNA sequencing lacked pairing and functional marker data.

In regard to this clone: Its specificity is not known.

From germline, CDR1 is SGDLS and CDR2 YYNGEE. The CDR3 is 15 amino acids. Trimming cost V 3 bases and J 2 bases, with 12 bases left between them. The data were produced by immunoSEQ multiplex PCR, yet TCRdb's version contains in-frame clones alone and is incomplete. The data hold tens of thousands of clones, with about 78% observed a single time. This sequence was found in a person between 50 and 60 years old with breast cancer. V usage is TRBV9 and J usage is TRBJ2-1; D perhaps matches TRBD1 (5 bases). The sample comprised blood. The CDR3 DNA sequence: TGTGCCAGCAGCGCCCGAGACAGTCCCTACAATGAGCAGTTCTTC. This sequence encodes CASSARDSPYNEQFF.